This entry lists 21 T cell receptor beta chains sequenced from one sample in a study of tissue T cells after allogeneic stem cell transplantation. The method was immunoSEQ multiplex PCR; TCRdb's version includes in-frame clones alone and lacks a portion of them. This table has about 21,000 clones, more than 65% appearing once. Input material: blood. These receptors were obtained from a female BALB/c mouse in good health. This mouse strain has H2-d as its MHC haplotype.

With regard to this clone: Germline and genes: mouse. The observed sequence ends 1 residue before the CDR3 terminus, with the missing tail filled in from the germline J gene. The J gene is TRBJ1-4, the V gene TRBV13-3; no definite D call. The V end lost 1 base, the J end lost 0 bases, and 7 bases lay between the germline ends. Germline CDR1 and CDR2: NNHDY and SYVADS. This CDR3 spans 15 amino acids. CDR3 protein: CASSDPGVSNERLFF. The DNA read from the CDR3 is TGTGCCAGCAGTGATCCCGGGGTTTCCAACGAAAGATTATTT. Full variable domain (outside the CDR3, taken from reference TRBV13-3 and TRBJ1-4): EAAVTQSPRSKVAVTGGKVTLSCHQTNNHDYMYWYRQDTGHGLRLIHYSYVADSTEKGDIPDGYKASRPSQENFSLILELASLSQTAVYFCASSDPGVSNERLFFGHGTKLSVL.

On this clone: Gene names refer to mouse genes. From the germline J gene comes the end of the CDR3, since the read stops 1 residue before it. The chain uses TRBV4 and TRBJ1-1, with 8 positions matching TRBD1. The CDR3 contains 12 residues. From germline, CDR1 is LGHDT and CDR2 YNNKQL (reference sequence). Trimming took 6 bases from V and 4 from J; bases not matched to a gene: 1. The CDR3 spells CASRDRATEVFF. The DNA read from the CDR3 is TGTGCCAGCAGGGACAGGGCCACAGAAGTCTTC.

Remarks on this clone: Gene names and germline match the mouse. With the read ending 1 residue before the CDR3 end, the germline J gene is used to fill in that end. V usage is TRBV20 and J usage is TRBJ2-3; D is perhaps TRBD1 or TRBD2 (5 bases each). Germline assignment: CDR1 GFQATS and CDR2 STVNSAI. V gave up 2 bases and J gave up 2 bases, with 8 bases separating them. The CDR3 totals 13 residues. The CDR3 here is CGARNGAAETLYF. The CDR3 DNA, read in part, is TGTGGTGCTAGGAACGGGGCTGCAGAAACGCTGTAT.

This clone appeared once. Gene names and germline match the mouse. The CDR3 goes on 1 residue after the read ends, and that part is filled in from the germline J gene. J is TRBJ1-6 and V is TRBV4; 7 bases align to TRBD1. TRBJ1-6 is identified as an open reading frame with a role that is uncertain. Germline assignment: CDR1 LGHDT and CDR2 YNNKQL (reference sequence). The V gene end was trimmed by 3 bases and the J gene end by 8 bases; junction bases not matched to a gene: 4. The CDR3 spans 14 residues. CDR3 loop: CASSYTGVDSPLYF. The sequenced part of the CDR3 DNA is TGTGCCAGCAGCTACACAGGGGTTGATTCGCCCCTCTAC.

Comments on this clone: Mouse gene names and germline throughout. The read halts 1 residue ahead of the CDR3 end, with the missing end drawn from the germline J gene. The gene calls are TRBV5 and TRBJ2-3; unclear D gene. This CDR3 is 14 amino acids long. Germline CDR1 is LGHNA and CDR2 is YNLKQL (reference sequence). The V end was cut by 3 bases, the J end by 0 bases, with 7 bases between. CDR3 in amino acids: CASSQGLSAETLYF. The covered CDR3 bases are TGTGCCAGCAGCCAGGGTCTTAGTGCAGAAACGCTGTAT.

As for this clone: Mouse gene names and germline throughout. CDR3 bases read: TGTGCCAGCAGCCAAGACTGGGGGGGCGCCGGGCAGCTCTAC. Translated, it gives CASSQDWGGAGQLY. The whole CDR3 protein is CASSQDWGGAGQLYF. V is TRBV5 and J is TRBJ2-2, with 10 bases identical to TRBD2. With the read ending 1 residue before the CDR3 end, the germline J gene is used to fill in that end. The germline gives CDR1 LGHNA, CDR2 YNLKQL (reference sequence). Trimming at V came to 0 bases and at J to 6 bases, leaving 1 base not matched to a gene. This CDR3 has 15 residues.

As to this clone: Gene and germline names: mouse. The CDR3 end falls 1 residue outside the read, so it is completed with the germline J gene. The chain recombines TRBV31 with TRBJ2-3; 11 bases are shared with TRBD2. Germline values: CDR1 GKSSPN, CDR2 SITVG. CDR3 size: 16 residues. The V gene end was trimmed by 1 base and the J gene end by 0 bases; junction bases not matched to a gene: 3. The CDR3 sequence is CAWSPGLGVSAETLYF. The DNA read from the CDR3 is TGTGCCTGGAGTCCGGGACTGGGGGTTAGTGCAGAAACGCTGTAT. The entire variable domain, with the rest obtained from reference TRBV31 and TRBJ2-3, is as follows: AQTIHQWPVAEIKAVGSPLSLGCTIKGKSSPNLYWYWQATGGTLQQLFYSITVGQVESVVQLNLSASRPKDDQFILSTEKLLLSHSGFYLCAWSPGLGVSAETLYFGSGTRLTVL.

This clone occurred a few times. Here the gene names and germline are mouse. The CDR3 sequence: CASSETDYAEQFF. The sequenced part of the CDR3 DNA is TGTGCCAGCAGTGAAACAGACTATGCTGAGCAGTTC. The chain recombines TRBV13-3 with TRBJ2-1; D unresolved. The read ends 1 residue shy of where the CDR3 ends; the end is completed using the germline J gene. The CDR3 is 13 residues long. V shed 2 bases and J shed 2 bases, with 5 bases lying between them. Germline V CDR1 and CDR2: NNHDY, SYVADS.

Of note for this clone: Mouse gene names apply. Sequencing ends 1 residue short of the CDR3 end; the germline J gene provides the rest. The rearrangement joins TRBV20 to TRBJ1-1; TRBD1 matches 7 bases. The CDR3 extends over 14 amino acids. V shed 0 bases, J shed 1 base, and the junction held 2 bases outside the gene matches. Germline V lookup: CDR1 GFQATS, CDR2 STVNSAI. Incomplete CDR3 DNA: TGTGGTGCTAGGGATCAGGGGGAAAACACAGAAGTCTTC. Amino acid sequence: CGARDQGENTEVF. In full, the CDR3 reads CGARDQGENTEVFF.

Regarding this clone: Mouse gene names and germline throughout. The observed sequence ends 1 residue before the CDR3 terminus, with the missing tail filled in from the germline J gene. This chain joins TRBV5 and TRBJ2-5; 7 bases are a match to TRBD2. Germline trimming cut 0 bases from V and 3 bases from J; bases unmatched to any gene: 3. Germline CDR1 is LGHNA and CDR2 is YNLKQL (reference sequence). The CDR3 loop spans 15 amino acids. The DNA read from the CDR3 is TGTGCCAGCAGCCAAGACGCTGGGGGACAAGACACCCAGTAC. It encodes CASSQDAGGQDTQY. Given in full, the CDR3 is CASSQDAGGQDTQYF.

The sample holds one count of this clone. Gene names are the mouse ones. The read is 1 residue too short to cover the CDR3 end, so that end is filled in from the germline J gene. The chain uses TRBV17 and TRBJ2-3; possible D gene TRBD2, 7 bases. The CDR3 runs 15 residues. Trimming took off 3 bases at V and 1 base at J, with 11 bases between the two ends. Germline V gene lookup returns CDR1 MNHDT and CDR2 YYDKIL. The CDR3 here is CASSSWGAGAETLYF. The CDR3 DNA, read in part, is TGTGCTAGCAGTAGTTGGGGGGCAGGTGCAGAAACGCTGTAT.

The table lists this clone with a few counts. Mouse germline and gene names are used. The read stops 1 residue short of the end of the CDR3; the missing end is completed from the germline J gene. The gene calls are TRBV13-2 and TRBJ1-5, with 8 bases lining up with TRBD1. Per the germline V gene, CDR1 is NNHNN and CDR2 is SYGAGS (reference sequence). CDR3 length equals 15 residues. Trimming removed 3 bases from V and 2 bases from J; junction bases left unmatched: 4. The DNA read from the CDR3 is TGTGCCAGCGGTGCCCCGACAGGGGACAACCAGGCTCCGCTT. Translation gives CASGAPTGDNQAPL. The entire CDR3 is CASGAPTGDNQAPLF.

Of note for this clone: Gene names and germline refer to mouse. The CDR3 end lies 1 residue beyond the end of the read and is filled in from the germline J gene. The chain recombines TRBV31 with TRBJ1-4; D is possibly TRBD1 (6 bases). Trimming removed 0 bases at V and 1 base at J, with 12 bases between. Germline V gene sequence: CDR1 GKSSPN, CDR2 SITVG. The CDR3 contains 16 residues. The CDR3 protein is CAWSLDRGPSNERLFF. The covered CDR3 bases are TGTGCCTGGAGTCTAGACCGGGGGCCTTCCAACGAAAGATTATTT.

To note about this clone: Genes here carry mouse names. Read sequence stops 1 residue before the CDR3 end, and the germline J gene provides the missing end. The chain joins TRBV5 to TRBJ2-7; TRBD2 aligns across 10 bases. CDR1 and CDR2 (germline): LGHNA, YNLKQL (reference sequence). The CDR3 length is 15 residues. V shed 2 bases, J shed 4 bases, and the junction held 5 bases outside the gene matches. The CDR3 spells CASSQTDWGVYEQYF. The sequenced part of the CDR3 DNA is TGTGCCAGCAGCCAAACAGACTGGGGGGTATATGAACAGTAC.

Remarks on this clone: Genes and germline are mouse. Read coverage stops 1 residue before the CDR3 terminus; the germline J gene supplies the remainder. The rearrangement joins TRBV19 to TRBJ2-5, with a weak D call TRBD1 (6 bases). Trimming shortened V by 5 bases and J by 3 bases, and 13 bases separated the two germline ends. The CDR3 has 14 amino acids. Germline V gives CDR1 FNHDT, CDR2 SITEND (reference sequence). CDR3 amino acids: CASSKPGHQDTQYF. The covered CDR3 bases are TGTGCCAGCAGCAAGCCGGGACATCAAGACACCCAGTAC.

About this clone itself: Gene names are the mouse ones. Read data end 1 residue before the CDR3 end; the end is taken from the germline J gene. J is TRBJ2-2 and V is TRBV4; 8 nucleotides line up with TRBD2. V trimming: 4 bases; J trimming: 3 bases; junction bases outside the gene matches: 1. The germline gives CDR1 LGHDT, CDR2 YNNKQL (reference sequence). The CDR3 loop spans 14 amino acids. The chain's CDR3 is CASSWGGDTGQLYF. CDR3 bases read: TGTGCCAGCAGCTGGGGGGGCGACACCGGGCAGCTCTAC.

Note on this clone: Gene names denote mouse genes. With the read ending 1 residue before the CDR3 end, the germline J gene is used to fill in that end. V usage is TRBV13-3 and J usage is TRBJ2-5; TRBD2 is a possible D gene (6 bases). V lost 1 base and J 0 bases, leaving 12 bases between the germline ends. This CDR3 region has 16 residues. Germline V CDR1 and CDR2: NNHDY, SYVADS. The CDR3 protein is CASSDLDWINQDTQYF. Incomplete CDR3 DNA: TGTGCCAGCAGTGATCTCGACTGGATTAACCAAGACACCCAGTAC.

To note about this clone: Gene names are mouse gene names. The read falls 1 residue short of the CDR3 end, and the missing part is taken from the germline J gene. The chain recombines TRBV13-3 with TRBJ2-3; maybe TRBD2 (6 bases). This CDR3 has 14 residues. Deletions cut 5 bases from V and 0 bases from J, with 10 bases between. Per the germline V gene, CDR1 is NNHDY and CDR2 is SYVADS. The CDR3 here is CASRAGTSAETLYF. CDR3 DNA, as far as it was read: TGTGCCAGCAGAGCAGGGACTAGTGCAGAAACGCTGTAT.

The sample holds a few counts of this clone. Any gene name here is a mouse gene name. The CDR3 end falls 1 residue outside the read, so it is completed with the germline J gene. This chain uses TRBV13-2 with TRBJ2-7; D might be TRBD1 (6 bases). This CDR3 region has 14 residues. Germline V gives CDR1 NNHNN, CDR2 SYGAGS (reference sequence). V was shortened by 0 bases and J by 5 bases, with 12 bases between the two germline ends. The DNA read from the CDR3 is TGTGCCAGCGGTGATGCTCCAGGGGTTGATGAACAGTAC. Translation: CASGDAPGVDEQY. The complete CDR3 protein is CASGDAPGVDEQYF.

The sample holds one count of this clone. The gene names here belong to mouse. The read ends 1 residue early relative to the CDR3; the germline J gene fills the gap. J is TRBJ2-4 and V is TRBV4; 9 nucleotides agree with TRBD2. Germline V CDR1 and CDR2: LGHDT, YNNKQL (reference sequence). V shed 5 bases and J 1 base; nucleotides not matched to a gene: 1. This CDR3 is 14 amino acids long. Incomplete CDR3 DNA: TGTGCCAGCAGCCGGACTGGGGGTCAAAACACCTTGTAC. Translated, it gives CASSRTGGQNTLY. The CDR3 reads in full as CASSRTGGQNTLYF.

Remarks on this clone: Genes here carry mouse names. CDR3 residues: CASSQEWTGRNSPLYF. The covered CDR3 bases are TGTGCCAGCAGCCAAGAATGGACAGGGAGGAATTCGCCCCTCTAC. The chain combines TRBV5 with TRBJ1-6, with 8 bases identical to TRBD1. The CDR3 goes on 1 residue after the read ends, and that part is filled in from the germline J gene. TRBJ1-6 is an open reading frame, and its role is uncertain. CDR3 length: 16 amino acids. Unmatched junction bases numbered 5, after V lost 0 bases and J lost 7 bases. Germline V gene lookup returns CDR1 LGHNA and CDR2 YNLKQL (reference sequence).